What follows are 14 T cell receptor beta chains derived from one specimen sequenced in a study of cytomegalovirus exposure and HLA in healthy donors. Primers included in the PCR were 60 Vbeta and 13 Jbeta primers. Some clones are missing from TCRdb's copy, which holds only in-frame ones; the method was immunoSEQ multiplex PCR. The profile shows 100,000 to 120,000 clones, 86% of them singletons. Specimen: PBMCs. The origin of the receptors is a man aged 40-49 years in good health and CMV-seronegative.

The chain carries TRBV5-4 and TRBJ2-1; 13 bases map to TRBD2. CDR3 length: 17 residues. The V and J ends lost 4 bases and 4 bases, in that order; junction bases with no gene match: 8. Germline CDR1 is SGHNT and CDR2 is YYREEE (reference sequence). CDR3 coding DNA: TGTGCCAGCAGCCTCTATCGACTAGCGGGGGGTTACAATGAGCAGTTCTTC. The encoded protein is CASSLYRLAGGYNEQFF.

This rearrangement joins TRBV14 to TRBJ1-4, with TRBD1 matching over 8 bases. The V gene's germline CDR1 is SGHDN and CDR2 FVKESK. Trimming cost V 6 bases and J 4 bases; bases outside gene matches: 4. The CDR3 runs to 14 residues. The CDR3 bases are TGTGCCAGCAGTCGGACAGGGTTTAATGAAAAACTGTTTTTT. It translates to CASSRTGFNEKLFF.

V and J are TRBV21-1 and TRBJ1-1; the table's D call of TRBD1 was not tested on the DNA. TRBV21-1 is annotated as a pseudogene. The CDR3 runs to 15 residues. CDR3 nucleotides: TGTGCCAGCAGTTCAGGGGCAGGGGGTTACACTGAAGCTTTCTTT. Its translation: CASSSGAGGYTEAFF.

The gene calls are TRBV29-1 and TRBJ2-7, with D tentatively TRBD2 (7 bases). Trimming cost V 7 bases and J 3 bases, with 16 bases left between them. The germline V gene encodes CDR1 SQVTM and CDR2 ANQGSEA. CDR3 size: 13 residues. CDR3 loop: CSARGAQGYEQYF. The CDR3 DNA sequence: TGCAGCGCCCGGGGGGCCCAAGGCTACGAGCAGTACTTC.

The chain couples TRBV6-6 to TRBJ2-5, with TRBD1 identical over 8 bases. Unmatched junction bases numbered 8, after V lost 6 bases and J lost 5 bases. The CDR3 has 14 amino acids. Germline V CDR1 and CDR2: MNHNY, SVGAGI (reference sequence). CDR3 in DNA: TGTGCCAGCAGCACCGGACAGGGTAGGGAGACCCAGTACTTC. Its protein product is CASSTGQGRETQYF.

The J gene is TRBJ2-7, the V gene TRBV28; tentatively, D is TRBD2 (6 bases). There are 14 residues in the CDR3. Germline CDR1 and CDR2: MDHEN and SYDVKM. The ends were cut back, 3 bases at V and 6 bases at J, with 15 bases in the middle. DNA of the CDR3: TGTGCCAGCAGTTTCCTAGTAGGGGAGGCCGAGCAGTACTTC. As protein: CASSFLVGEAEQYF. The variable domain in full, completed from reference TRBV28 and TRBJ2-7, reads DVKVTQSSRYLVKRTGEKVFLECVQDMDHENMFWYRQDPGLGLRLIYFSYDVKMKEKGDIPEGYSVSREKKERFSLILESASTNQTSMYLCASSFLVGEAEQYFGPGTRLTVT.

The gene calls are TRBV4-3 and TRBJ2-7, with 8 bases that match TRBD2. CDR3 length: 15 amino acids. V shed 0 bases and J 4 bases; nucleotides not matched to a gene: 5. Germline V lookup: CDR1 LGHNA, CDR2 YSLEER. CDR3 sequence (DNA): TGCGCCAGCAGCCAAGACCAAGCGGGGGAGTACGAGCAGTACTTC. Its protein is CASSQDQAGEYEQYF.

As to this clone: The junction departs from germline at one end; a sequencing error may be responsible. The genes are TRBV6-5 and TRBJ2-5; D gene ambiguous. Germline V gene sequence: CDR1 MNHEY, CDR2 SVGAGI. This CDR3 contains 13 residues. CDR3: CANSYPGQETQYF. The CDR3 DNA reads TGTGCCAACAGTTACCCCGGCCAAGAGACCCAGTACTTC.

V and J are TRBV28 and TRBJ1-5, with TRBD1 as a possible D gene (6 bases). CDR1 and CDR2 (germline): MDHEN, SYDVKM. The germline V and J ends were trimmed by 5 bases and 4 bases, with 12 bases remaining between them. There are 14 residues in the CDR3. The CDR3 region is CASSPHTGNQPQHF. The CDR3 DNA is TGTGCCAGCAGTCCGCATACAGGGAATCAGCCCCAGCATTTT.

This clone was observed a handful of times. The rearrangement links TRBV5-1 to TRBJ1-4; D is unclear. The CDR3 extends over 16 amino acids. Germline V lookup: CDR1 SGHRS, CDR2 YFSETQ. V dropped 0 bases and J dropped 6 bases, with 15 bases sitting between them. The CDR3 spells CASSLEQNLPYEKLFF. CDR3 nucleotides: TGCGCCAGCAGCTTGGAACAGAACCTACCGTATGAAAAACTGTTTTTT.

The J gene is TRBJ2-1, the V gene TRBV4-2; 14 nucleotides match TRBD2. The germline CDR1 and CDR2 sequences are LGHNA and YNFKEQ. This CDR3 comprises 17 residues. The ends lost 4 bases at V and 8 bases at J; junction bases unmatched: 10. CDR3 nucleotides: TGTGCCAGCAGCCCGGCTGGACTAGCGGGGGGCAGGGATGAGCAGTTCTTC. As protein: CASSPAGLAGGRDEQFF.

The chain is built from TRBV9 and TRBJ1-5, with 7 bases aligning to TRBD1. Trimming took 4 bases from V and 3 from J; bases not matched to a gene: 7. The CDR3 totals 15 residues. Germline CDR1 and CDR2: SGDLS and YYNGEE. The chain's CDR3 is CASSPRGEFNQPQHF. For the CDR3, the DNA is TGTGCCAGCAGCCCCAGGGGGGAGTTCAATCAGCCCCAGCATTTT.

This chain connects TRBV7-2 to TRBJ1-1; weak D call: TRBD1 (6 bases). The CDR3 runs to 15 residues. Germline-derived CDR1 and CDR2 are SGHTA and FQGNSA. The ends were cut back, 1 base at V and 5 bases at J, with 14 bases in the middle. The CDR3 loop is CASSLEGGLGTEAFF. In nucleotides, the CDR3 is TGTGCCAGCAGCTTAGAAGGGGGATTAGGGACTGAAGCTTTCTTT.

The chain links TRBV5-1 to TRBJ1-3; 7 positions agree with TRBD1. The J segment lost 0 bases and the V segment lost 4 bases, leaving 4 bases of the junction unmatched. Germline V CDR1 and CDR2: SGHRS, YFSETQ. This CDR3 is built from 15 residues. CDR3 in DNA: TGCGCCAGCAGCCCGGACAGGCTCTCTGGAAACACCATATATTTT. Protein: CASSPDRLSGNTIYF.